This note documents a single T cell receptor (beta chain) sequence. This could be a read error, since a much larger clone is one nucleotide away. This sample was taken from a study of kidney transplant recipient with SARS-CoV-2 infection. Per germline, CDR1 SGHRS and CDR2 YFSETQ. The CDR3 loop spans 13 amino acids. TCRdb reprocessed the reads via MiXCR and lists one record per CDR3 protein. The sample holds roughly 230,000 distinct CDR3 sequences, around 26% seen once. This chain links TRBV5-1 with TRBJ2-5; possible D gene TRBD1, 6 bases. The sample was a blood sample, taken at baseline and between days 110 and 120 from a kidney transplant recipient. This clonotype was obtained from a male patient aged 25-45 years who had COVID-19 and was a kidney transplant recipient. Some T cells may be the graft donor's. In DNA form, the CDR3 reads TGCGCCAGCAGGGCCCGGACAGAAGAGGCCCAGTACTTC. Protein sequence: CASRARTEEAQYF. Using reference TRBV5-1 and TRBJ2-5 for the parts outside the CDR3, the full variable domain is KAGVTQTPRYLIKTRGQQVTLSCSPISGHRSVSWYQQTPGQGLQFLFEYFSETQRNKGNFPGRFSGRQFSNSRSEMNVSTLELGDSALYLCASRARTEEAQYFGPGTRLLVL.